This T cell receptor (beta chain) stems from a study of shared clonotypes between healthy human individuals. Study observations and caveats: In having few donors, the study represented limited genetic and exposure-history diversity. Sharing across several donors was seen in roughly 5% of naive CD4 clonotypes.

Trimming took 10 bases from V and 0 from J; bases not matched to a gene: 6. The CDR3 covers 16 residues. Per the germline V gene, CDR1 is ENHRY and CDR2 is SYGVKD. For this clone: No antigen is known for it.

There were only Caucasian adults among the donors, and all lived in Nashville, Tennessee. Original methodology: Sequence data from immunoSEQ were junction-only and lacked quality scores; consequently, filtering differed. Profiling relied on immunoSEQ multiplex PCR, and the TCRdb table lists in-frame clones only, not all of them. Clonal size and the V and J genes are those of that table, whereas D and trimming came from the DNA. The sample has over a million clones; 70% to 80% are singletons. Sample: memory CD4+ T cells from PBMCs. Subset: CD45RA-negative fraction. The J gene is TRBJ2-1, the V gene TRBV10-3; 13 bases map to TRBD2. The clonotype originates from a man between 18 and 35 years old in good health. Some clones in this sample may be carry-over from other donors' samples. The CDR3 spells CATGLAGVLSYNEQFF. Written as DNA, the CDR3 is TGTGCCACCGGACTAGCGGGAGTCCTCTCCTACAATGAGCAGTTCTTC.